A selection of T cell receptor beta chains follows, all from one sample in a study of T cell responses to AZD1222 COVID-19 vaccine. Assay used: immunoSEQ multiplex PCR; TCRdb lists only in-frame clones, some missing. The sample includes 68,000 or so clones, about four fifths of them seen just once. The specimen was peripheral blood, collected on day 0 of AZD1222 vaccination. The receptors come from an adult in good health. Both conserved end residues are part of each CDR3. A D gene is named only where the DNA matches it firmly. The size field is filled for only some rows; it gives once, few, many or a size class.

>TRBJ2-6|TRBV28|NA|NA
CASSLRGSGANVLTF
TGTGCCAGCAGTTTAAGAGGGTCTGGGGCCAACGTCCTGACTTTC
>TRBJ2-7|TRBV5-8|NA|TRBD2
CASSFGASGTPYEQYF
TGTGCCAGCAGCTTTGGGGCCAGCGGGACCCCCTACGAGCAGTACTTC
>TRBJ1-5|TRBV27|NA|TRBD1
CASSSTTGVNQPQHF
TGTGCCAGCAGTTCGACGACAGGGGTTAATCAGCCCCAGCATTTT
>TRBJ1-3|TRBV4-1|NA|NA
CASSQPTGRDTIYF
TGCGCCAGCAGCCAACCAACAGGGAGAGACACCATATATTTT
>TRBJ1-4|TRBV6-1|NA|TRBD1
CASSAWGQGGNEKLFF
TGTGCCAGCAGTGCCTGGGGACAGGGAGGTAATGAAAAACTGTTTTTT
>TRBJ1-1|TRBV27|NA|NA
CASSLAGLTEAFF
TGTGCCAGCAGTCTTGCAGGGCTGACTGAAGCTTTCTTT
>TRBJ2-1|TRBV9|NA|TRBD1
CASSVVGQGYNEQFF
TGTGCCAGCAGCGTAGTGGGACAGGGATACAATGAGCAGTTCTTC
>TRBJ1-1|TRBV5-1|NA|TRBD1
CASSLAGGTGDWDTEAFF
TGCGCCAGCAGCTTGGCCGGAGGGACAGGGGATTGGGACACTGAAGCTTTCTTT
>TRBJ2-5|TRBV27|NA|TRBD2
CASSLGGAQYF
TGTGCCAGCAGTTTAGGGGGGGCCCAGTACTTC
>TRBJ2-7|TRBV6-5|NA|NA
CASGLSYEQYF
TGTGCCAGCGGTCTGTCCTACGAGCAGTACTTC
>TRBJ2-2|TRBV3-1/TRBV3-2|NA|TRBD1
CATSPGTGVFCGELFF
TGTGCCACAAGCCCCGGGACAGGAGTTTTCTGCGGGGAGCTGTTTTTT
>TRBJ2-5|TRBV10-3|once|TRBD2
CAISEPTGLGSETQYF
TGTGCCATCAGTGAGCCGACGGGACTAGGGAGTGAGACCCAGTACTTC
>TRBJ1-5|TRBV10-2|NA|TRBD1
CASTGTGGIQPQHF
TGCGCCAGCACGGGGACAGGGGGGATTCAGCCCCAGCATTTT
>TRBJ2-7|TRBV7-2|NA|NA
CASSLVHGNEQYF
TGTGCCAGCAGCTTAGTGCACGGGAACGAGCAGTACTTC
>TRBJ2-1|TRBV28|NA|TRBD2
CASSPRLGGAYNEQFF
TGTGCCAGCAGTCCCCGTCTGGGGGGGGCCTACAATGAGCAGTTCTTC
>TRBJ2-7|TRBV19|NA|NA
CASSIQTGVLNEQYF
TGTGCCAGTAGTATCCAAACCGGGGTCCTCAACGAGCAGTACTTC
>TRBJ1-1|TRBV10-3|NA|NA
CAIIKGFTEAFF
TGTGCCATCATAAAGGGATTTACTGAAGCTTTCTTT
>TRBJ2-1|TRBV19|few|NA
CASSPDGTNEQFF
TGTGCCAGTAGTCCCGACGGGACGAATGAGCAGTTCTTC
>TRBJ2-7|TRBV4-3|NA|TRBD2
CASSQDPEGFGGGASYEQYF
TGCGCCAGCAGCCAAGATCCCGAAGGTTTTGGCGGGGGGGCGAGCTACGAGCAGTACTTC
>TRBJ1-2|TRBV13|NA|TRBD1
CASRGTGDPYGYTF
TGTGCCAGCAGAGGGACAGGGGATCCCTATGGCTACACCTTC
>TRBJ2-7|TRBV7-9|NA|NA
CASSPNPGLVEEQYF
TGTGCCAGCAGCCCCAACCCCGGCTTGGTCGAGGAGCAGTACTTC
>TRBJ1-2|TRBV6-5|NA|TRBD1
CASSYSTGQGVGYTF
TGTGCCAGCAGTTACTCGACCGGACAGGGAGTTGGCTACACCTTC
>TRBJ1-1|TRBV5-1|NA|NA
CASSLAGQGGPEAFF
TGCGCCAGCAGCTTGGCGGGCCAAGGGGGACCTGAAGCTTTCTTT
>TRBJ1-6|TRBV3-1/TRBV3-2|few|NA
CASSQDSGNSPLHF
TGTGCCAGCAGCCAAGATTCGGGGAATTCACCCCTCCACTTT
>TRBJ1-4|TRBV29-1|NA|TRBD1
CSGIMDRGSTNEKLFF
TGCAGCGGTATCATGGACAGGGGAAGCACTAATGAAAAACTGTTTTTT
>TRBJ2-3|TRBV4-3|NA|NA
CASSQDPLDTDTQYF
TGCGCCAGCAGCCAAGATCCCCTGGACACAGATACGCAGTATTTT
>TRBJ1-6|TRBV10-3|once|NA
CAISEDFYSPLHF
TGTGCCATCAGTGAAGACTTTTATTCACCCCTCCACTTT
>TRBJ1-1|TRBV21-1|NA|NA
CASSKGRGQAEAFF
TGTGCCAGCAGCAAAGGTCGGGGGCAGGCTGAAGCTTTCTTT
>TRBJ2-7|TRBV5-1|few|TRBD1
CASSTTGATYEQYF
TGCGCCAGCAGCACCACAGGGGCTACCTACGAGCAGTACTTC
>TRBJ2-2|TRBV7-6|NA|TRBD1
CASSPTTGTANTGELFF
TGTGCCAGCAGTCCCACGACCGGGACAGCGAACACCGGGGAGCTGTTTTTT
>TRBJ1-5|TRBV7-6|NA|TRBD1
CASSLGTGANQPQHF
TGTGCCAGCAGCTTAGGGACAGGGGCCAATCAGCCCCAGCATTTT
>TRBJ1-5|TRBV7-9|NA|TRBD1
CASSLARGQGRNQPQHF
TGTGCCAGCAGCTTAGCGCGAGGACAGGGGAGGAATCAGCCCCAGCATTTT
>TRBJ1-6|TRBV4-1|few|NA
CASSQDLLPLHF
TGCGCCAGCAGCCAAGATCTCCTCCCCCTCCACTTT
>TRBJ1-5|TRBV19|NA|NA
CASTEGDRFNQPQHF
TGTGCCAGTACTGAAGGCGACAGGTTCAATCAGCCCCAGCATTTT
>TRBJ2-7|TRBV4-3|few|NA
CASSQDWAASYEQYF
TGCGCCAGCAGCCAAGATTGGGCAGCCTCCTACGAGCAGTACTTC
>TRBJ1-6|TRBV6-5|NA|NA
CASRGRDNSPLHF
TGTGCCAGCCGGGGGCGCGATAATTCACCCCTCCACTTT
>TRBJ1-2|TRBV7-6|NA|TRBD1
CASSYRTGKDYGYTF
TGTGCCAGCAGCTACCGGACAGGGAAGGACTATGGCTACACCTTC
>TRBJ1-4|TRBV25-1|NA|TRBD1
CASSEGTGGFEKLFF
TGTGCCAGCAGTGAAGGGACAGGGGGTTTTGAAAAACTGTTTTTT
>TRBJ1-5|TRBV7-8|NA|NA
CASSHRRVDNQPQHF
TGTGCCAGCAGCCACCGCAGGGTAGACAATCAGCCCCAGCATTTT
>TRBJ2-1|TRBV9|few|NA
CASSVEWGRGNEQFF
TGTGCCAGCAGCGTAGAGTGGGGCCGGGGGAATGAGCAGTTCTTC
>TRBJ1-1|TRBV2|NA|NA
CASSLNLAFF
TGTGCCAGCAGTCTCAATCTGGCTTTCTTT
>TRBJ2-5|TRBV6-6|NA|NA
CASSYSFSQETQYF
TGTGCCAGCAGTTACTCTTTTAGTCAAGAGACCCAGTACTTC
>TRBJ1-1|TRBV23-1|NA|NA
CASSQSETERARNTEAFF
TGCGCCAGCAGTCAATCGGAGACGGAAAGAGCGAGGAACACTGAAGCTTTCTTT
>TRBJ2-7|TRBV5-1|few|NA
CASSLSGTSYEQYF
TGCGCCAGCAGCTTGTCCGGGACCTCCTACGAGCAGTACTTC
>TRBJ2-1|TRBV30|NA|NA
CAWRAGNDGEQFF
TGTGCCTGGAGGGCAGGGAACGATGGTGAGCAGTTCTTC
>TRBJ2-1|TRBV29-1|once|NA
CSVEDRVSEQFF
TGCAGCGTTGAAGACAGGGTTAGTGAGCAGTTCTTC
>TRBJ2-1|TRBV5-1|NA|TRBD1
CASSWGGTGKNEQFF
TGCGCCAGCAGCTGGGGCGGGACAGGAAAAAATGAGCAGTTCTTC
>TRBJ1-3|TRBV13|NA|NA
CASSLGDGKGRNTIYF
TGTGCCAGCAGCTTAGGGGATGGGAAAGGCCGAAACACCATATATTTT
>TRBJ1-5|TRBV6-5|NA|NA
CASSYGANQPQHF
TGTGCCAGCAGTTATGGAGCCAATCAGCCCCAGCATTTT
>TRBJ1-1|TRBV5-1|NA|NA
CASQTRQIKPLNTEAFF
TGCGCCAGCCAAACGCGACAGATTAAACCGTTGAACACTGAAGCTTTCTTT
>TRBJ2-7|TRBV28|NA|NA
CASSSTALGEQYF
TGTGCCAGCAGTTCGACAGCCCTGGGGGAGCAGTACTTC
>TRBJ2-5|TRBV6-6|many|NA
CASSARTGYQETQYF
TGTGCCAGCAGTGCCCGGACGGGATATCAAGAGACCCAGTACTTC
>TRBJ1-1|TRBV7-9|NA|NA
CASSLGETEAFF
TGTGCCAGCAGCTTAGGGGAAACTGAAGCTTTCTTT
>TRBJ2-7|TRBV27|NA|NA
CASSFSTAHEQYF
TGTGCCAGCAGTTTTAGCACCGCCCACGAGCAGTACTTC
>TRBJ1-1|TRBV6-2/TRBV6-3|NA|NA
CASSYGATEAFF
TGTGCCAGCAGTTACGGGGCCACTGAAGCTTTCTTT
>TRBJ2-7|TRBV5-4|NA|TRBD1
CASSQGQGLSYEQYF
TGTGCCAGCAGCCAGGGACAGGGGCTCTCCTACGAGCAGTACTTC
>TRBJ1-5|TRBV30|NA|NA
CAWSGQAVDQPQHF
TGTGCCTGGAGTGGCCAGGCGGTCGATCAGCCCCAGCATTTT
>TRBJ1-1|TRBV10-3|few|TRBD1
CAISGPGQGATEAFF
TGTGCCATCAGTGGGCCGGGACAGGGGGCCACTGAAGCTTTCTTT
>TRBJ2-5|TRBV19|once|TRBD2
CASSRGLAGGTEETQYF
TGTGCCAGTAGTCGGGGACTAGCGGGGGGTACCGAAGAGACCCAGTACTTC
>TRBJ1-1|TRBV19|NA|TRBD1
CASSKTGGTEAFF
TGTGCCAGTAGTAAGACAGGGGGCACTGAAGCTTTCTTT